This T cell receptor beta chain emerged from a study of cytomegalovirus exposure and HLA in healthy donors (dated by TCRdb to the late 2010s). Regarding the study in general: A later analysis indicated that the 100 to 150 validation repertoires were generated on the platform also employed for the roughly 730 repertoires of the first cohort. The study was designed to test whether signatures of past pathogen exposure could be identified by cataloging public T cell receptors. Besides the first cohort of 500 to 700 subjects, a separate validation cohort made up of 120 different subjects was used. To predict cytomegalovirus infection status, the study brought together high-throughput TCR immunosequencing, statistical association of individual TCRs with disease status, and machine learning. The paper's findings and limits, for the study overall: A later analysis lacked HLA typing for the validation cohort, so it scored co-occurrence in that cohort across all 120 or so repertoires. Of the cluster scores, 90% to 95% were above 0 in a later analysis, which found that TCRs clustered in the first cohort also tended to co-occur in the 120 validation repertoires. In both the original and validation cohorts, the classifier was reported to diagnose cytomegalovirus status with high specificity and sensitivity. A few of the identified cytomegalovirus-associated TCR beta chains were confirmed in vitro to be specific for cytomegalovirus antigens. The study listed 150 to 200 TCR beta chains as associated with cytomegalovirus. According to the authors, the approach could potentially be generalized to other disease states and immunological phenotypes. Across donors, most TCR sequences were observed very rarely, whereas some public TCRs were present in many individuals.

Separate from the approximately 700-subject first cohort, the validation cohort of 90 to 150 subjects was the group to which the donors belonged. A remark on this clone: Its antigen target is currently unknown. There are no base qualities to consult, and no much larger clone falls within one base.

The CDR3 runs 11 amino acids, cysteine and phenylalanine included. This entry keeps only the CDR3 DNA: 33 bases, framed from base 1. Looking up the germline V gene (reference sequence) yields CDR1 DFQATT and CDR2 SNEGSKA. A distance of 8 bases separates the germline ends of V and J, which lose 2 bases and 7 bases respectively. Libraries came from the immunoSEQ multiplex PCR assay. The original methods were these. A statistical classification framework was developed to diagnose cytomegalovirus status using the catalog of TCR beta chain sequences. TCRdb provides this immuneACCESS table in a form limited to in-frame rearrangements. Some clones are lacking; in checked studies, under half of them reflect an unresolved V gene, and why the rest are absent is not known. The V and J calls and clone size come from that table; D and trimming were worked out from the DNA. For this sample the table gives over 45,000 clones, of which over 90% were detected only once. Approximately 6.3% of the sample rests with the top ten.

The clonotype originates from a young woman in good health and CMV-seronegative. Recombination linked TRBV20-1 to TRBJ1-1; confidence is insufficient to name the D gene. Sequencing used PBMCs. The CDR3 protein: CSARLRGEAFF. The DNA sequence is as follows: TGCAGTGCTAGACTCCGGGGTGAAGCTTTCTTT.